The sequence of this T cell receptor beta chain was determined in a study of graft-versus-host responses after intestinal transplantation. Looking at the study overall: Anti-thymocyte globulin induction was given to all recipients, followed by tacrolimus and steroids for around three years.

Study conclusions and caveats: GvH clones turned up in recipient marrow; some had shown up first in ileum or blood.

Produced via immunoSEQ multiplex PCR; TCRdb's table is partial and in-frame only. The repertoire holds roughly 97,000 clones, with 90% as singletons. A note on this clone: Its target is not known.

The sequencing here drew on PBMCs, taken about 440 days after intestinal transplant. The TCR originated in a human patient who received an intestinal transplant, so some T cells may come from the graft donor.

The CDR3 DNA sequence: TGCGCCAGCAGCTGGGACCCCCCGAACGAGCAGTACTTC. Translating it yields CASSWDPPNEQYF. The chain uses TRBV4-1 and TRBJ2-7; D could derive from TRBD1 or TRBD2 (5 bases each). The CDR3 is 13 amino acids. Germline CDR1 MGHRA, CDR2 YSYEKL. The ends were cut back, 5 bases at V and 5 bases at J, with 13 bases in the middle.